One and the same sample provided the 18 T cell receptor beta chains below, sequenced in a study of T cells in localized non-small cell lung cancer. The repertoire was sequenced with immunoSEQ multiplex PCR; TCRdb's copy has only in-frame clones and lacks some. The sample shows approximately 100,000 clones, approximately 91% of them seen only once. The material was PBMCs, obtained before any cancer treatment. These receptors came from a woman between 35 and 75 years old with stage II squamous cell lung carcinoma.

The chain uses TRBV15 and TRBJ2-5; possibly TRBD2 for D (6 bases). From germline, CDR1 is LNHNV and CDR2 YYDKDF (reference sequence). The V end lost 0 bases, the J end lost 7 bases, and 12 bases lay between the germline ends. The CDR3 runs 14 residues. The CDR3: CATSRDSGSWTQYF. The CDR3 region has the DNA TGTGCCACCAGCAGAGATAGCGGTTCCTGGACCCAGTACTTC.

The V call is TRBV10-1, the J call TRBJ2-6; D possibly corresponds to TRBD1 (5 bases). The CDR3 spans 17 residues. The V end was cut by 0 bases, the J end by 2 bases, with 11 bases between. Germline CDR1 WNHNN, CDR2 SYGVQD (reference sequence). The CDR3 protein is CASSESFRVAGANVLTF. DNA for the CDR3: TGCGCCAGCAGTGAGTCGTTCAGGGTAGCTGGGGCCAACGTCCTGACTTTC.

The gene calls are TRBV15 and TRBJ1-1; no clear D. Trimming stripped 0 bases from V and 4 bases from J, with 6 bases between. The germline CDR1 and CDR2 sequences are LNHNV and YYDKDF (reference sequence). This CDR3 region has 13 residues. For the CDR3, the DNA is TGTGCCACCAGCAGAGATTCCGGCACTGAAGCTTTCTTT. This sequence encodes CATSRDSGTEAFF.

The genes are TRBV10-2 and TRBJ1-5; tentative D call: TRBD1 (6 bases). Germline V gives CDR1 WSHSY, CDR2 SAAADI. Between the trimmed V and J ends, which lost 4 bases and 5 bases, there was a span of 9 bases. The CDR3 is made up of 13 amino acids. In nucleotides, the CDR3 is TGCGCCAGCAGTGGACAGGAGTATCAGCCCCAGCATTTT. Translation gives CASSGQEYQPQHF.

V usage is TRBV27 and J usage is TRBJ2-3, with D perhaps matching TRBD1 or TRBD2 (5 bases each). The CDR3 consists of 15 residues. Trimming took 2 bases from V and 5 from J, leaving 14 bases between them. The germline V gene encodes CDR1 MNHEY and CDR2 SMNVEV (reference sequence). CDR3 region: CASSLARGRLDTQYF. In nucleotides, the CDR3 is TGTGCCAGCAGTTTAGCGAGGGGCCGACTAGATACGCAGTATTTT.

This clone appeared a single time. V gene TRBV5-6 combines with J gene TRBJ2-7; D not certain. This CDR3 has 13 amino acids. Germline V lookup: CDR1 SGHDT, CDR2 YYEEEE. Trimming removed 3 bases at V and 5 bases at J, with 12 bases between. CDR3 in amino acids: CASSSTWPDEQYF. As DNA, the CDR3 is TGTGCCAGCAGCTCCACGTGGCCGGACGAGCAGTACTTC. The full variable domain, with the rest looked up from reference TRBV5-6 and TRBJ2-7, is DAGVTQSPTHLIKTRGQQVTLRCSPKSGHDTVSWYQQALGQGPQFIFQYYEEEERQRGNFPDRFSGHQFPNYSSELNVNALLLGDSALYLCASSSTWPDEQYFGPGTRLTVT.

This chain links TRBV7-2 with TRBJ2-1, with 9 bases aligning to TRBD2. The CDR3 sequence is 19 residues long. In germline, CDR1 is SGHTA, CDR2 FQGNSA. V was pared by 1 base and J by 4 bases, with 14 bases of the junction left unmatched. The CDR3 nucleotides read TGTGCCAGCAGCTTAGATAGGATCCTAGCGGGGATAAGATACAATGAGCAGTTCTTC. Translating gives CASSLDRILAGIRYNEQFF.

The gene calls are TRBV12-5 and TRBJ1-1; 7 nucleotides agree with TRBD1. This CDR3 has 14 residues. Germline V gives CDR1 LGHNT, CDR2 FRNRAP. Trimming took 1 base from V and 6 from J; bases not matched to a gene: 5. This chain's CDR3 is CASGLGQGWSEAFF. The CDR3 region has the DNA TGTGCTAGTGGTTTGGGACAGGGTTGGTCTGAAGCTTTCTTT.

The V and J genes are TRBV20-1 and TRBJ2-7, with a weak D call TRBD2 (6 bases). This CDR3 spans 11 amino acids. Germline values: CDR1 DFQATT, CDR2 SNEGSKA (reference sequence). Trimming shortened V by 3 bases and J by 9 bases, and 12 bases separated the two germline ends. For the CDR3, the DNA is TGCAGTGCTAGCGGGAGTGTGCGGCAGTACTTC. It codes for CSASGSVRQYF.

This sequence joins TRBV14 and TRBJ1-3, with D possibly being TRBD1 (5 bases). V was pared by 3 bases and J by 4 bases, with 13 bases between. From germline, CDR1 is SGHDN and CDR2 FVKESK. The CDR3 length is 15 residues. CDR3 in amino acids: CASSHQGLGGNTIYF. The CDR3, as DNA: TGTGCCAGCAGCCACCAGGGATTGGGGGGAAACACCATATATTTT.

The gene calls are TRBV6-6 and TRBJ1-5; maybe TRBD1 (6 bases). Germline V gene data show CDR1 as MNHNY and CDR2 as SVGAGI (reference sequence). The ends were cut back, 5 bases at V and 3 bases at J, with 11 bases in the middle. CDR3 size: 14 residues. In DNA form, the CDR3 reads TGTGCCAGCAGTACCGGACAGCCCAATCAGCCCCAGCATTTT. It codes for CASSTGQPNQPQHF.

The chain is built from TRBV5-1 and TRBJ2-5; D is perhaps TRBD1 or TRBD2 (6 bases each). This CDR3 spans 14 amino acids. With 2 bases removed from V and 5 bases from J, the gap between germline ends came to 13 bases. Germline-derived CDR1 and CDR2 are SGHRS and YFSETQ. For the CDR3, the DNA is TGCGCCAGCAGCTTATTCGGGGGCGGTGAGACCCAGTACTTC. Translating gives CASSLFGGGETQYF.

The CDR3, as DNA: TGTGCCAGCAGTTCTCGGGGGACGGGGAACACTGAAGCTTTCTTT. It is translated as CASSSRGTGNTEAFF. V is TRBV27 and J is TRBJ1-1; the D gene is possibly TRBD1 (5 bases). The CDR3 is made up of 15 amino acids. Germline CDR1 and CDR2: MNHEY and SMNVEV (reference sequence). V was shortened by 4 bases and J by 1 base, with 13 bases between the two germline ends.

V gene TRBV2 combines with J gene TRBJ2-2, with 10 bases aligning to TRBD2. Germline V CDR1 and CDR2: SNHLY, FYNNEI. CDR3 size: 16 residues. With 3 bases clipped from V and 7 bases from J, the junction kept 8 bases outside the gene matches. The DNA for the CDR3 is TGTGCCAGCAGTGAGGCAGCGGGGGGGCCTTTCGGGGAGCTGTTTTTT. It translates to CASSEAAGGPFGELFF.

The chain has TRBV6-1 and TRBJ1-2; D possibly corresponds to TRBD1 (5 bases). Looked up from germline, CDR1 is MNHNS and CDR2 is SASEGT. The CDR3 has 15 residues. V was cut by 5 bases and J by 7 bases, with 20 bases left in between. Here the CDR3 DNA reads TGTGCCAGCAGTCATAAGGTGGGGGTTGGAAGTGGCTACACCTTC. This gives the protein CASSHKVGVGSGYTF.

The CDR3 DNA sequence: TGCAGCGCCCTGACAGCACTCTATGGCTACACCTTC. It translates to CSALTALYGYTF. The V and J genes are TRBV29-1 and TRBJ1-2; a possible D gene is TRBD1 (5 bases). Germline V gene sequence: CDR1 SQVTM, CDR2 ANQGSEA. This CDR3 has 12 residues. The ends were cut back, 7 bases at V and 4 bases at J, with 13 bases in the middle.

This clone was seen only once. The rearrangement links TRBV10-2 to TRBJ1-1, with D maybe TRBD1 (6 bases). Germline CDR1 reads WSHSY; CDR2 reads SAAADI. This CDR3 has 11 amino acids. Between the trimmed V and J ends, which lost 4 bases and 9 bases, there was a span of 9 bases. The CDR3 loop is CASSGGAQAFF. The CDR3 nucleotides read TGCGCCAGCAGTGGGGGGGCTCAAGCTTTCTTT.

The CDR3 DNA is TGTGCCACCAGCAGAGAAAAGGGGGCGTCTGGTAATGAGCAGTTCTTC. Amino acid sequence: CATSREKGASGNEQFF. V and J are TRBV15 and TRBJ2-1; 7 nucleotides line up with TRBD1. This CDR3 comprises 16 residues. In germline, CDR1 is LNHNV, CDR2 YYDKDF (reference sequence). The J segment lost 7 bases and the V segment lost 0 bases, leaving 9 bases of the junction unmatched.